Following are 3 T cell receptor beta chains from one sample sequenced in a study of Ad26.COV2.S vaccination and SARS-CoV-2 variants. The method was immunoSEQ multiplex PCR; TCRdb's version includes in-frame clones alone and lacks a portion of them. The sample carries roughly 400,000 clones, about 91% recorded once. Treatment in this sample: some 20 received Ad26.COV2.S at low or high dose, single or two shots; 5 received placebo; per-sample allocation not given. All samples were drawn on day 63, counting from the first vaccine or placebo injection. Sample: peripheral blood, taken in a trial of Ad26.COV2.S vaccine versus placebo. The receptor source for this set is a person between 18 and 60 years old who received the Ad26.COV2.S COVID-19 vaccine or a placebo.

This clone was detected a few times. V and J are TRBV3-1 (or the pseudogene TRBV3-2) and TRBJ1-6, with unresolved D. The CDR3 contains 13 residues. The germline CDR1 and CDR2 sequences are LGHDT and YNNKEL (reference sequence). The V end lost 2 bases, the J end lost 14 bases, and 13 bases lay between the germline ends. The CDR3 region has the DNA TGTGCCAGCAGCCAATACGAGCCCCCATCCCTCCACTTT. Translation: CASSQYEPPSLHF.

The J gene is TRBJ2-1, the V gene TRBV7-6; TRBD2 aligns across 12 bases. The junction had 2 bases not matched to a gene; V was cut back by 0 bases and J by 5 bases. CDR1 is SGHVS and CDR2 is FNYEAQ in the germline V gene. The CDR3 extends over 16 amino acids. As DNA, the CDR3 is TGTGCCAGCAGCTTAGCCGGACTAGCGGGGAACAATGAGCAGTTCTTC. This encodes CASSLAGLAGNNEQFF.

The J gene is TRBJ2-3, the V gene TRBV24-1; D gene ambiguous. Germline lookup yields CDR1 KGHDR and CDR2 SFDVKD. Trimming stripped 6 bases from V and 1 base from J, with 13 bases between. CDR3 size: 15 residues. The CDR3 coding sequence is TGTGCCACCAGTCACCCAGTTGGGGGCACAGATACGCAGTATTTT. Encoded protein: CATSHPVGGTDTQYF.